The 17 T cell receptor beta chains in this list originate from one sample, sequenced in a study of glioma-infiltrating T cells after dendritic cell vaccination. Libraries were prepared by immunoSEQ multiplex PCR; TCRdb keeps only in-frame clonotypes and omits some of them. The table shows some 60,000 clones, with about 80% occurring only once. Time point in this sample: after dendritic cell vaccination, including at tumor progression/relapse. The sample here was blood, taken after dendritic cell vaccination. All receptors come from a human donor with glioblastoma.

The genes are TRBV5-8 and TRBJ1-2, with D uncertain. V was cut by 4 bases and J by 0 bases, with 16 bases left in between. Germline V gives CDR1 SGHTS, CDR2 YDEGEE. CDR3 length equals 16 residues. The CDR3 loop is CASSRGTIRSNYGYTF. The CDR3 DNA sequence: TGTGCCAGCAGCCGGGGTACAATTCGCTCTAACTATGGCTACACCTTC.

This chain uses TRBV11-2 with TRBJ2-1; TRBD2 matches 9 bases. The trim removed 5 bases at V and 6 bases at J, leaving 11 bases unmatched. The CDR3 runs to 16 residues. The germline gives CDR1 SGHAT, CDR2 FQNNGV. The CDR3 reads CASSLDGLAGFNEQFF. The CDR3 DNA reads as TGTGCCAGCAGCCTCGACGGGCTAGCGGGATTCAATGAGCAGTTCTTC.

The chain combines TRBV27 with TRBJ2-1; TRBD2 matches at 16 bases. Germline values: CDR1 MNHEY, CDR2 SMNVEV (reference sequence). V lost 2 bases, J lost 2 bases, and 0 bases stayed unmatched. This CDR3 comprises 17 residues. The CDR3 reads CASSLGTSGGAYNEQFF. Written as DNA, the CDR3 is TGTGCCAGCAGTTTAGGGACTAGCGGGGGGGCCTACAATGAGCAGTTCTTC.

In this sample, this clone turned up once. The chain joins TRBV5-1 to TRBJ1-3, with D possibly TRBD1 on 6 matching bases. Germline values: CDR1 SGHRS, CDR2 YFSETQ. Trimming took off 6 bases at V and 4 bases at J, with 11 bases between the two ends. This CDR3 region has 13 residues. The CDR3 nucleotides are TGCGCCAGCATGGCGGGGGCCGGAAACACCATATATTTT. Encoded protein: CASMAGAGNTIYF.

This clone has only one observation. J is TRBJ1-5 and V is TRBV5-1, with D unresolved. This CDR3 region has 14 residues. V gave up 0 bases and J gave up 4 bases, with 8 bases separating them. From germline, CDR1 is SGHRS and CDR2 YFSETQ. The CDR3 here is CASSLGLKNQPQHF. CDR3 DNA: TGCGCCAGCAGCTTGGGACTGAAGAATCAGCCCCAGCATTTT.

The chain combines TRBV5-1 with TRBJ2-2; 7 positions match TRBD1. CDR1 is SGHRS, CDR2 YFSETQ, per germline. The V gene end was trimmed by 8 bases and the J gene end by 3 bases; junction bases not matched to a gene: 4. CDR3 length equals 13 residues. CDR3 DNA sequence: TGCGCCAGGACTCAGGGGGACACCGGGGAGCTGTTTTTT. It translates to CARTQGDTGELFF.

The V gene is TRBV19, the J gene TRBJ1-6, with 9 nucleotides matching TRBD1. Germline V gene lookup returns CDR1 LNHDA and CDR2 SQIVND (reference sequence). The CDR3 has 16 residues. The V gene end was trimmed by 6 bases and the J gene end by 8 bases; junction bases not matched to a gene: 11. The CDR3 DNA sequence: TGTGCCAGTAGCCGCCTGGGGACAGGGAAGCATTCACCCCTCCACTTT. This gives the protein CASSRLGTGKHSPLHF. Full variable domain (rest looked up from reference TRBV19 and TRBJ1-6): DGGITQSPKYLFRKEGQNVTLSCEQNLNHDAMYWYRQDPGQGLRLIYYSQIVNDFQKGDIAEGYSVSREKKESFPLTVTSAQKNPTAFYLCASSRLGTGKHSPLHFGNGTRLTVT.

The chain couples TRBV5-6 to TRBJ1-6; a weak D match, TRBD1 (5 bases). The CDR3 sequence is 15 residues long. The germline V and J ends were trimmed by 1 base and 10 bases, with 15 bases remaining between them. Germline assignment: CDR1 SGHDT and CDR2 YYEEEE. The CDR3 DNA reads as TGTGCCAGCAGCTTGTACAGGACGTACAACTCACCCCTCCACTTT. Translating gives CASSLYRTYNSPLHF.

This clone showed up just once. This sequence joins TRBV19 and TRBJ1-5, with D perhaps TRBD1 (5 bases). V was shortened by 1 base and J by 5 bases, with 15 bases between the two germline ends. Germline CDR1 is LNHDA and CDR2 is SQIVND (reference sequence). The CDR3 loop spans 16 amino acids. Written as DNA, the CDR3 is TGTGCCAGTAGTATAGGAGGCAGTGGGGCCTATCAGCCCCAGCATTTT. Translated, it gives CASSIGGSGAYQPQHF.

This chain joins TRBV30 and TRBJ1-1; TRBD1 aligns across 7 bases. This CDR3 is built from 15 residues. V shed 4 bases, J shed 1 base, and the junction held 9 bases outside the gene matches. Germline loops: CDR1 GTSNPN, CDR2 SVGIG (reference sequence). The CDR3 sequence: CAWIQPGQQNTEAFF. In DNA, the CDR3 is TGTGCCTGGATCCAACCGGGACAGCAGAACACTGAAGCTTTCTTT. The entire variable domain, with the rest obtained from reference TRBV30 and TRBJ1-1, is as follows: SQTIHQWPATLVQPVGSPLSLECTVEGTSNPNLYWYRQAAGRGLQLLFYSVGIGQISSEVPQNLSASRPQDRQFILSSKKLLLSDSGFYLCAWIQPGQQNTEAFFGQGTRLTVV.

V usage is TRBV9 and J usage is TRBJ2-1, with 11 bases matching TRBD2. Germline lookup yields CDR1 SGDLS and CDR2 YYNGEE. Germline trimming cut 2 bases from V and 3 bases from J; bases unmatched to any gene: 4. There are 16 residues in the CDR3. The DNA of the CDR3 is TGTGCCAGCAGCGTTTTAGCGGGGGGGCACTACAATGAGCAGTTCTTC. Its protein is CASSVLAGGHYNEQFF.

The chain couples TRBV30 to TRBJ1-1; D remains ambiguous. The CDR3 has 14 residues. Germline CDR1 and CDR2: GTSNPN and SVGIG (reference sequence). Trimming shortened V by 5 bases and J by 4 bases, and 17 bases separated the two germline ends. This CDR3 is CAWRAGGWGTEAFF. CDR3 nucleotide sequence: TGTGCCTGGCGGGCAGGAGGCTGGGGCACTGAAGCTTTCTTT.

This rearrangement joins TRBV6-5 to TRBJ1-1, with D possibly TRBD1 on 5 matching bases. The CDR3 covers 15 residues. The V end was cut by 6 bases, the J end by 4 bases, with 18 bases between. Germline lookup yields CDR1 MNHEY and CDR2 SVGAGI. The CDR3 sequence: CASRTNGGGSTEAFF. CDR3 coding DNA: TGTGCCAGCAGGACAAACGGCGGGGGGAGCACTGAAGCTTTCTTT.

The chain employs TRBV5-6 and TRBJ1-6; D perhaps matches TRBD1 (5 bases). The germline V and J ends were trimmed by 4 bases and 4 bases, with 15 bases remaining between them. Germline V gene sequence: CDR1 SGHDT, CDR2 YYEEEE. The CDR3 loop spans 16 amino acids. CDR3 region: CASSPKRGDYNSPLHF. The CDR3 coding sequence is TGTGCCAGCAGCCCGAAAAGGGGCGATTATAATTCACCCCTCCACTTT.

The gene calls are TRBV10-3 and TRBJ1-2; 8 bases are a match to TRBD1. This CDR3 comprises 15 residues. V lost 5 bases and J lost 1; bases outside the gene matches: 6. Germline V gene data show CDR1 as ENHRY and CDR2 as SYGVKD. CDR3 coding DNA: TGTGCCATCAGTCTCAGGGGGCGCAGTAACTATGGCTACACCTTC. It translates to CAISLRGRSNYGYTF.

This chain uses TRBV9 with TRBJ2-2; D is ambiguous. From germline, CDR1 is SGDLS and CDR2 YYNGEE. The CDR3 is 15 residues long. Trimming took 2 bases from V and 3 from J, leaving 11 bases between them. In nucleotides, the CDR3 is TGTGCCAGCAGCGTCTACGTAGGAGACACCGGGGAGCTGTTTTTT. It is translated as CASSVYVGDTGELFF.

The CDR3 region is CASSRSGANVLTF. Written as DNA, the CDR3 is TGTGCCAGCAGCCGTTCTGGGGCCAACGTCCTGACTTTC. The V call is TRBV6-5, the J call TRBJ2-6; unclear D gene. This CDR3 region has 13 residues. V lost 6 bases to trimming and J lost 1 base, with 4 bases between them. Germline CDR1 reads MNHEY; CDR2 reads SVGAGI.